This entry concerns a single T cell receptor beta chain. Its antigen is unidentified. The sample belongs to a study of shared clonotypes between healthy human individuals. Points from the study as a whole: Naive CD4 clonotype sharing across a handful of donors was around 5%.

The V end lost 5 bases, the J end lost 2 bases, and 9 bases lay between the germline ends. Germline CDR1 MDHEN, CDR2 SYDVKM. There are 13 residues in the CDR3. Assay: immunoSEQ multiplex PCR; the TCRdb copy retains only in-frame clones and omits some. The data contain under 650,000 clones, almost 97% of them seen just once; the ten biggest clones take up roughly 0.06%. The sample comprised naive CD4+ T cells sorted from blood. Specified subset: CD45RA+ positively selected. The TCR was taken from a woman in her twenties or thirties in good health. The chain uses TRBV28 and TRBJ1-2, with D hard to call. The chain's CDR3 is CASSPVGNYGYTF. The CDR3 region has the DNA TGTGCCAGCAGTCCCGTCGGGAACTATGGCTACACCTTC.